This paragraph covers one TCR beta chain sequence. This clonotype was detected ten times or more. Its specific antigen is unknown. Base qualities are not recorded, but no much larger clone differs from it by a single base. These data come from a study of naive and memory T cell subsets (dated by TCRdb to about 2017). General notes on the study: Sorted naive and memory T cell subsets from peripheral blood were analyzed in the study using a UMI-based, open-source pipeline for TCR alpha and beta sequencing. RNA was DNase-treated and reverse transcribed with TCR constant-region primers, mostly using SuperScript III. IgG serology results and the functional CMV T cell responses were in complete agreement. Results the study describes overall, beyond this receptor: In both CD4 and CD8 cells, a rise in Gini index and a fall in Shannon and inverse Simpson diversity were observed from naive through CM, EM and EMRA. TCR abundance followed a power law whose exponent differed between naive and memory subsets but was consistent across the three individuals. RNA-based TCR counts may be influenced by expression changes linked to T cell activation and differentiation. The repertoire findings for the naive and memory subsets could not be validated against a ground truth because none was available. Single alpha or beta chain sequences, rather than paired alpha/beta receptors, were used to define clonotypes. After error correction, over 90% of naive TCR sequences appeared only once, giving much steeper abundance distributions than memory subsets.

The method was UMI-ligation and nested PCR. The beta constant-region primer was an equimolar mix of two oligonucleotides covering both TRBC1 and TRBC2. T4 RNA ligase 1 ligated a single-stranded oligonucleotide carrying the SP2 primer and a 12-nucleotide UMI to the cDNA 3' end. Four rounds of PCR, combining the SP2 primer with nested alpha and beta constant-region primers, were used to amplify the ligated cDNA. The ligation reaction was kept at 16 degrees C for about 19-25 hours. PCR2 was typically run as a SYBR Green qPCR and stopped at a predetermined threshold to prevent over-amplification. Apart from the first purification, every purification step used Agencourt AMPure XP magnetic beads. Libraries were quantified by Qubit and checked on a TapeStation, with a main peak expected near 650 bp. Pooled libraries were sequenced on an Illumina MiSeq using v2 2x251 paired-end kits, and typically 1-2 million reads were obtained per sample. Libraries were pooled at about 3.7 nM per sample, and roughly 4.5-8% PhiX was added to improve cluster recognition. The paper's data handling went like this. FASTQ reads processed by Demultiplexor were assigned V and J genes by Decombinator through tag matching that tolerated a single base-pair mismatch. UMIs were used by Collapsinator to correct both sequencing errors and frequency errors arising from PCR heterogeneity. CDR3Translator translated TCRs and extracted CDR3s from the conserved cysteine to the FGXG phenylalanine, flagging non-productive sequences. Gini, Shannon entropy and inverse Simpson indices were computed after subsampling the repertoires to the same number of UMI-defined TCRs. Within the linear range, a power law was fitted to clonotype abundance distributions using maximum likelihood. On one naive CD8 sample, the pipeline and MIGEC gave similar UMI counts, unique TCR numbers and clonal distributions. A set of several thousand CMV-associated CDR3 sequences, compiled from VDJdb and a published dataset, was used to search the repertoires. TCRdb applied fastp at Q25 and MiXCR to the public reads, then kept only in-frame beta chains. Rows with one shared CDR3 protein collapse into an entry with the most common genes and DNA. Here the V and J calls rest on TCRdb's processing, not on the authors' analysis. This sample comprises about 5,000 distinct CDR3 sequences, just over 7% of them detected only once. The ten largest make up roughly four fifths of the sample.

From the second PCR step on, the TCR alpha and beta chain libraries were amplified in separate reactions. Donor CMV status was determined by IFNgamma production from CD4+ T cells after overnight stimulation of fresh PBMCs with CMV viral lysate. Miltenyi beads were used first to positively select CD4 T cells, and CD8 T cells were then positively selected from the CD4-negative fraction. After staining for CD3, CD4, CD8, CD45RA, CD27 and a live/dead dye, cells were sorted on a BD Aria II into four subsets based on CD45RA and CD27. The sorting gate for effector memory cells was CD45RA-CD27-, and the sorting gate for EMRA cells was CD45RA+CD27-. Blood was obtained from a few healthy volunteers, and the blood from each volunteer was fractionated into CD4 and CD8 T cells and subsequently into four differentiation subsets. Approximately 120 ml of peripheral blood was collected from each donor, and PBMC were isolated by Ficoll-Paque PLUS density-gradient centrifugation. Sorted cells were lysed in RLT buffer, and RNA was extracted with a Qiagen RNeasy kit and stored at -80°C.

Material: CD4+ TEMRA cells from blood. What this sample's cell subset or site label stands for: effector memory re-expressing CD45RA, CD45RA+ CD27-. This clonotype was obtained from a human donor in good health.

For the CDR3, the sequence is CSARSDWEAFF. Here is the DNA: TGCAGTGCTAGATCTGATTGGGAAGCTTTCTTT. The rearranged chain carries TRBV20-1 and TRBJ1-1, with no reliable assignment of the D segment. From cysteine to phenylalanine, the CDR3 is 11 amino acids long. Only the CDR3 region is kept as DNA, spanning 33 bases read in frame from base 1. Between the V and J ends, shortened by 2 bases and 8 bases respectively, the junction contains 9 bases. The germline V gene (reference sequence) specifies DFQATT as CDR1 and SNEGSKA as CDR2.